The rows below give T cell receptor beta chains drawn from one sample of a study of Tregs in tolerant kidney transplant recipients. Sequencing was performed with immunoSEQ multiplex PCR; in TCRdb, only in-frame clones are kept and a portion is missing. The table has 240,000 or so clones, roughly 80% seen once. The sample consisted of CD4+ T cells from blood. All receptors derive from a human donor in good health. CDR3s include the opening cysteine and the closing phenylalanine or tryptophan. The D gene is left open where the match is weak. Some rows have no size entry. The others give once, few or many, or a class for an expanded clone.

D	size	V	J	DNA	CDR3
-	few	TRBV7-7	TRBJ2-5	TGTGCTAGCAGCGCCACAGGGATGGGTGAGACCCAGTACTTC	CASSATGMGETQYF
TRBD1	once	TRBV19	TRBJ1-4	TGTGCCAGTAGTAAGGACAGGTTTGAAAAACTGTTTTTT	CASSKDRFEKLFF
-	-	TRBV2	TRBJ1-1	TGTGCCAGCAGCGGACAGCTGAACACTGAAGCTTTCTTT	CASSGQLNTEAFF
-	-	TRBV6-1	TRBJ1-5	TGTGCCAGCAGTGAAATTTATCAGCCCCAGCATTTT	CASSEIYQPQHF
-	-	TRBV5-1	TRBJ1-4	TGCGCCAGCAGCCTCAACGACGGTGAAAAACTGTTTTTT	CASSLNDGEKLFF
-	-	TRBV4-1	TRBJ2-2	TGCGCCAGCAGCCAAGGAACCGCGAACACCGGGGAGCTGTTTTTT	CASSQGTANTGELFF
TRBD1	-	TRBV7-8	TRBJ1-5	TGTGCCAGCAGCCTGGACAGGGGGCATCAGCCCCAGCATTTT	CASSLDRGHQPQHF
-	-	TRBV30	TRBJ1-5	TGTGCCTGGAGTAGCCGGGACAATCAGCCCCAGCATTTT	CAWSSRDNQPQHF
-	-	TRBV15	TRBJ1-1	TGTGCCACCAGGATTGCACTTTTGAACACTGAAGCTTTCTTT	CATRIALLNTEAFF
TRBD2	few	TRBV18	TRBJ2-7	TGTGCCAGCTCACCACCGAGGCTAGCGGGAGAGGCCTACGAGCAGTACTTC	CASSPPRLAGEAYEQYF
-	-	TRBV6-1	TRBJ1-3	TGTGCCAGCAGTCTGGAGGGGTCTGGAAACACCATATATTTT	CASSLEGSGNTIYF